This T cell receptor (beta chain) was profiled in a study of T cells in Graves' hyperthyroidism and ophthalmopathy. Study observations and caveats: Peripheral blood also featured most of the thyroid clonotypes expanded above 0.001. Ophthalmopathy was distinguished from stable hyperthyroidism by 13 V-J signatures.

Authors of the study amplified TCR beta CDR3 regions from RNA transcripts. The HTBI set primed first-round TCR CDR3 RT-PCR. TCRdb used MiXCR to reprocess the multiplex PCR reads, holding one entry per CDR3 protein. The top ten hold roughly 29% of the sample, which has some 510,000 distinct CDR3 sequences, around 20% seen once. This clonotype was detected ten times or more. Antigen unknown. The sequenced sample consisted of blood. This receptor was identified in a man younger than 35 with Graves' hyperthyroidism.

The DNA of the CDR3 is TGTGCCAGCATAGCCGAACGGGGCACTGAAGCTTTCTTT. Its protein is CASIAERGTEAFF. The chain combines TRBV2 with TRBJ1-1; D is uncertain. The germline gives CDR1 SNHLY, CDR2 FYNNEI. The CDR3 loop spans 13 amino acids. Trimming stripped 7 bases from V and 4 bases from J, with 13 bases between.